A single sample gave rise to the 13 T cell receptor beta chains below, sequenced in a study of shared clonotypes between healthy human individuals (TCRdb year 2020). Library preparation employed the immunoSEQ multiplex PCR assay. This immuneACCESS table, as held by TCRdb, lists in-frame sequences with V and J called but not all clones. Of the missing ones, under half trace to an unresolved V gene in checked studies; the others have no known cause. The sample has 550,000 to 850,000 clones on record, 74% of them singletons. The ten largest clones represent approximately 1.6% of the sample. Sequenced sample: memory CD4+ T cells sorted from blood. The label giving this sample's cell subset or site can be read as: CD45RA-negative fraction. The receptors were sampled from a woman in her twenties or thirties in good health.

The chain employs TRBV28 and TRBJ1-5; 8 nucleotides match TRBD1. This CDR3 region has 15 residues. The V and J ends lost 5 bases and 6 bases, in that order; junction bases with no gene match: 9. Per germline, CDR1 MDHEN and CDR2 SYDVKM. CDR3 loop: CASSPGQGEGQPQHF. CDR3 coding DNA: TGTGCCAGCAGTCCCGGACAGGGCGAAGGTCAGCCCCAGCATTTT.

The V call is TRBV7-6, the J call TRBJ2-7, with D possibly being TRBD1 or TRBD2 (6 bases each). The length of the CDR3 is 18 residues. V shed 4 bases and J shed 2 bases, with 24 bases lying between them. Per the germline V gene, CDR1 is SGHVS and CDR2 is FNYEAQ. Here the CDR3 DNA reads TGTGCCAGCAGCTCCCTAGCCCTTCAGGACGGGGGCCCCTACGAGCAGTACTTC. Encoded protein: CASSSLALQDGGPYEQYF. Together with reference TRBV7-6 and TRBJ2-7, the CDR3 gives the full variable domain: GAGVSQSPRYKVTKRGQDVALRCDPISGHVSLYWYRQALGQGPEFLTYFNYEAQQDKSGLPNDRFSAERPEGSISTLTIQRTEQRDSAMYRCASSSLALQDGGPYEQYFGPGTRLTVT.

This clone was counted between two and nine times. The same CDR3 is also encoded by other DNA sequences in this sample. This chain connects TRBV15 to TRBJ1-2; D gene unclear. Germline CDR1 and CDR2: LNHNV and YYDKDF (reference sequence). The CDR3 is made up of 12 amino acids. Trimming took 3 bases from V and 3 from J, leaving 5 bases between them. The CDR3 DNA follows: TGTGCCACCAGCAGGGACCACTATGGCTACACCTTC. Translating gives CATSRDHYGYTF.

The gene calls are TRBV27 and TRBJ2-3, with 7 bases lining up with TRBD2. CDR1 MNHEY and CDR2 SMNVEV come from the germline V gene (reference sequence). The CDR3 extends over 16 amino acids. V lost 4 bases, J lost 2 bases, and 9 bases stayed unmatched. The CDR3 DNA reads TGTGCCAGCAGTTATGAAGCTAGCGGAGTCACAGATACGCAGTATTTT. Translating gives CASSYEASGVTDTQYF.

This clone is a singleton in its sample. This sequence joins TRBV5-5 and TRBJ2-3, with D perhaps TRBD2 (5 bases). This CDR3 spans 16 amino acids. With 1 base removed from V and 2 bases from J, the gap between germline ends came to 14 bases. Germline V gives CDR1 SGHKS, CDR2 YYEKEE (reference sequence). Here the CDR3 reads CASSLTLASITDTQYF. The CDR3 nucleotides are TGTGCCAGCAGCTTGACTCTAGCTTCCATCACAGATACGCAGTATTTT. Supplemented by reference TRBV5-5 and TRBJ2-3, the full variable domain reads DAGVTQSPTHLIKTRGQQVTLRCSPISGHKSVSWYQQVLGQGPQFIFQYYEKEERGRGNFPDRFSARQFPNYSSELNVNALLLGDSALYLCASSLTLASITDTQYFGPGTRLTVL.

The chain is built from TRBV5-1 and TRBJ2-5; 7 positions match TRBD1. From germline, CDR1 is SGHRS and CDR2 YFSETQ. CDR3 length equals 14 residues. The V gene end was trimmed by 4 bases and the J gene end by 2 bases; junction bases not matched to a gene: 5. The DNA of the CDR3 is TGCGCCAGCAGCGTAACGGGACAGCAAGAGACCCAGTACTTC. This sequence encodes CASSVTGQQETQYF.

Concerning this clone: Other DNA sequences within the sample encode an identical CDR3. The CDR3 protein is CASSLSEKLFF. As DNA, the CDR3 is TGTGCCAGCAGCTTGTCTGAAAAACTGTTTTTT. This rearrangement joins TRBV7-9 to TRBJ1-4; no clear D. The CDR3 has 11 amino acids. Germline V gene data show CDR1 as SEHNR and CDR2 as FQNEAQ (reference sequence). Trimming removed 3 bases at V and 7 bases at J, with 3 bases between. Full variable domain (rest looked up from reference TRBV7-9 and TRBJ1-4): DTGVSQNPRHKITKRGQNVTFRCDPISEHNRLYWYRQTLGQGPEFLTYFQNEAQLEKSRLLSDRFSAERPKGSFSTLEIQRTEQGDSAMYLCASSLSEKLFFGSGTQLSVL.

The gene calls are TRBV20-1 and TRBJ2-3; D remains unclear. Trimming cost V 4 bases and J 8 bases, with 10 bases left between them. CDR1 and CDR2 from the germline V gene are DFQATT and SNEGSKA (reference sequence). This CDR3 is 11 amino acids long. The CDR3 DNA is TGCAGTGCTATCCCGGAAGTTACGCAGTATTTT. Translated, it gives CSAIPEVTQYF.

The CDR3 loop reads CAITENYVNTQYF. For the CDR3, the DNA is TGTGCCATCACCGAGAACTATGTGAATACGCAGTATTTT. The chain uses TRBV10-3 and TRBJ2-3; D not resolved. Germline V gene lookup returns CDR1 ENHRY and CDR2 SYGVKD. There are 13 residues in the CDR3. V shed 7 bases and J shed 7 bases, with 15 bases lying between them.

The gene calls are TRBV15 and TRBJ1-2; D call uncertain. Between the trimmed V and J ends, which lost 6 bases and 2 bases, there was a span of 4 bases. The length of the CDR3 is 11 residues. From germline, CDR1 is LNHNV and CDR2 YYDKDF (reference sequence). The DNA of the CDR3 is TGTGCCACCAGTACCAACTATGGCTACACCTTC. This sequence encodes CATSTNYGYTF.

V is TRBV7-2 and J is TRBJ2-1; no reliable D call. CDR1 and CDR2 (germline): SGHTA, FQGNSA. The CDR3 has 13 amino acids. V dropped 1 base and J dropped 9 bases, with 10 bases sitting between them. The CDR3 loop is CASSLDVMGEQFF. The CDR3 DNA is TGTGCCAGCAGCTTAGATGTTATGGGTGAGCAGTTCTTC.

In this sample, this clone turned up once. The V gene is TRBV7-8, the J gene TRBJ2-7; D is perhaps TRBD2 (5 bases). The CDR3 has 12 residues. Germline loops: CDR1 SGHVS, CDR2 FQNEAQ. With 5 bases removed from V and 3 bases from J, the gap between germline ends came to 8 bases. The CDR3 region is CASSPRGYEQYF. The CDR3 nucleotides read TGTGCCAGCAGCCCCCGGGGCTACGAGCAGTACTTC.

The CDR3 spells CASSLSGRRQETQYF. The DNA of the CDR3 is TGTGCCAGCAGCTTGAGTGGCAGGCGCCAAGAGACCCAGTACTTC. This chain connects TRBV5-4 to TRBJ2-5; D unresolved. Germline V gene lookup returns CDR1 SGHNT and CDR2 YYREEE (reference sequence). V shed 1 base and J shed 1 base, with 11 bases lying between them. This CDR3 is 15 amino acids long.